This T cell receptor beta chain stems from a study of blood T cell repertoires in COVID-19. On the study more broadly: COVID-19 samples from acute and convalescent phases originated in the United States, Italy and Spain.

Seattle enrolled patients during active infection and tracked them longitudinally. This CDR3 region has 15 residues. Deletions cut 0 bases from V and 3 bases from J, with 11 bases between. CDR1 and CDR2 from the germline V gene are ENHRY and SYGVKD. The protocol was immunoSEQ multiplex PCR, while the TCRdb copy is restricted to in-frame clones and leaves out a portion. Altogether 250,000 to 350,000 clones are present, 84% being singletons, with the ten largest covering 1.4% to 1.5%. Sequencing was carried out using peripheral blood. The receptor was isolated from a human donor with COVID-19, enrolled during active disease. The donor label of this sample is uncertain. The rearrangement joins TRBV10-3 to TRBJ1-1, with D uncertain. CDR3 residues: CAISESGNPDTEAFF. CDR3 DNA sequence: TGTGCCATCAGTGAGTCGGGCAACCCGGACACTGAAGCTTTCTTT.